Each of the 8 T cell receptor beta chains below was sequenced from the same sample in a study of T cells in Graves' hyperthyroidism and ophthalmopathy. Amplification targeted TCR beta CDR3 regions from RNA transcripts. During a first-round RT-PCR of the TCR CDR3, the HTBI primer set was used. TCRdb analysed the multiplex PCR reads with MiXCR anew, one entry per CDR3 protein. The data show about 160,000 distinct CDR3 sequences, with around 8.9% seen just once and more than 20% held by the top ten. Sequencing was performed on blood. These receptors all stem from a woman aged 18-35 years with Graves' hyperthyroidism that later progressed to Graves' ophthalmopathy.

This clonotype was found many times. This sequence joins TRBV30 and TRBJ1-5, with a tentative D call TRBD1 (6 bases). Germline CDR1 is GTSNPN and CDR2 is SVGIG (reference sequence). This CDR3 is 14 amino acids long. The V and J ends lost 0 bases and 3 bases respectively, with 9 bases between them. CDR3 in amino acids: CAWSVGGDNQPQHF. DNA for the CDR3: TGTGCCTGGAGTGTAGGGGGGGACAATCAGCCCCAGCATTTT.

Ten or more counts support this clonotype. The chain is built from TRBV27 and TRBJ1-6; D unclear. Trimming cost V 8 bases and J 6 bases, with 17 bases left between them. Looked up from germline, CDR1 is MNHEY and CDR2 is SMNVEV (reference sequence). This CDR3 contains 15 residues. CDR3 coding DNA: TGTGCCAGCGGTCCGGTTTTTCAATCTAATTCACCCCTCCACTTT. It yields the protein CASGPVFQSNSPLHF.

The J gene is TRBJ1-1, the V gene TRBV5-6, with 7 bases matching TRBD1. Germline CDR1 and CDR2: SGHDT and YYEEEE. Unmatched junction bases numbered 9, after V lost 4 bases and J lost 6 bases. The CDR3 has 14 amino acids. CDR3 in DNA: TGTGCCAGCAGCCAACAGGGGTACGCGGCTGAAGCTTTCTTT. Amino acids: CASSQQGYAAEAFF.

This clonotype was seen only a few times. Just one base apart from a much larger clone, this may be a read error. The J gene is TRBJ2-5, the V gene TRBV29-1; D ambiguous. With 7 bases removed from V and 5 bases from J, the gap between germline ends came to 20 bases. In germline, CDR1 is SQVTM, CDR2 ANQGSEA. The CDR3 consists of 14 residues. CDR3 sequence reads: CSAQRASSAETQYF. DNA for the CDR3: TGCAGCGCGCAAAGGGCCTCCAGCGCGGAGACCCAGTACTTC.

Concerning this clonotype: This may be a read error, as it is one base from a much larger clone. The V call is TRBV18, the J call TRBJ1-5; no firm D call. The germline V and J ends were trimmed by 2 bases and 3 bases, with 11 bases remaining between them. The germline V gene has CDR1 KGHSH and CDR2 LQKENI. CDR3 length: 15 residues. CDR3 DNA: TGTGCCAGCTCACCAACGGGCGTAAACAATCAGCCCCAGCATTTT. Its protein product is CASSPTGVNNQPQHF.

This chain joins TRBV24-1 and TRBJ2-7; D is uncertain. The CDR3 extends over 14 amino acids. The germline V gene encodes CDR1 KGHDR and CDR2 SFDVKD. V lost 2 bases to trimming and J lost 1 base, with 8 bases between them. CDR3 loop: CATSDSDNSYEQYF. The CDR3 DNA reads as TGTGCCACCAGTGATTCAGACAATTCCTACGAGCAGTACTTC.

This clonotype was observed many times. The J gene is TRBJ2-2, the V gene TRBV20-1, with 10 bases aligning to TRBD1. The V and J ends lost 6 bases and 5 bases, in that order; junction bases with no gene match: 9. This CDR3 is built from 15 residues. Germline V gene sequence: CDR1 DFQATT, CDR2 SNEGSKA (reference sequence). This CDR3 reads CSAAGGGQGTGELFF. The CDR3 bases are TGCAGTGCGGCGGGTGGGGGACAGGGGACCGGGGAGCTGTTTTTT.

Comments on this clonotype: Being one base from a much bigger clone, this may be a read error. This chain uses TRBV7-2 with TRBJ1-5; no reliable D call. Germline CDR1 and CDR2: SGHTA and FQGNSA. The ends were cut back, 1 base at V and 7 bases at J, with 14 bases in the middle. The CDR3 is made up of 15 amino acids. CDR3 protein: CASSLDLGLRQPQHF. The CDR3 nucleotides are TGTGCCAGCAGCTTAGACTTGGGTTTAAGGCAGCCCCAGCATTTT.